The 29 T cell receptor beta chains below were found in one sample sequenced in a study of regulatory T cells in long-lasting Graves disease. This sample's time point: persistent/refractory GD, antithyroid drugs over 5 years with positive TRAb. PBMC RNA served as the TCR library source. Sequencing libraries for TCR beta were prepared with iRepertoire HTBI primers and Arm-PCR of CDR3 regions. TCRdb re-derived calls from the multiplex PCR reads in MiXCR, one entry per CDR3 protein. The profile shows 450,000 or so distinct CDR3 sequences, roughly 23% of them singletons. Sample: peripheral blood mononuclear cells (PBMCs), taken when the disease was refractory, from a patient treated with antithyroid drugs. The receptors stem from a female donor with Graves disease.

This clonotype showed up just a few times. The chain combines TRBV6-1 with TRBJ1-1; TRBD1 is a possible D gene (5 bases). Germline lookup yields CDR1 MNHNS and CDR2 SASEGT. V was pared by 5 bases and J by 0 bases, with 13 bases between. The CDR3 has 15 residues. The CDR3 loop reads CASSQLRQMNTEAFF. DNA of the CDR3: TGTGCCAGCAGTCAATTGAGACAGATGAACACTGAAGCTTTCTTT.

The table lists this clonotype with many counts. The CDR3 spells CSARRSGPNQPQHF. In nucleotides, the CDR3 is TGCAGTGCTAGGAGGTCCGGGCCCAATCAGCCCCAGCATTTT. J is TRBJ1-5 and V is TRBV20-1; D is unresolved. Between the trimmed V and J ends, which lost 3 bases and 3 bases, there was a span of 12 bases. Germline V gene data show CDR1 as DFQATT and CDR2 as SNEGSKA (reference sequence). The CDR3 is 14 residues long.

The chain combines TRBV12-3 or TRBV12-4 with TRBJ2-7; no clear D gene. This CDR3 is built from 12 residues. V gave up 6 bases and J gave up 3 bases, with 9 bases separating them. DNA for the CDR3: TGTGCCAGCAGCCCCTCCCTCTACGAGCAGTACTTC. Its protein product is CASSPSLYEQYF.

Many counts were recorded for this clonotype. The gene calls are TRBV2 and TRBJ2-5; TRBD2 agrees at 8 bases. Germline V lookup: CDR1 SNHLY, CDR2 FYNNEI. The CDR3 contains 15 residues. Trimming cost V 6 bases and J 5 bases; bases outside gene matches: 11. DNA of the CDR3: TGTGCCAGCAGCCTGACTAGCGCGTCCCGGGAGACCCAGTACTTC. It specifies CASSLTSASRETQYF.

This clonotype was detected a few times. This chain links TRBV15 with TRBJ2-2; D uncertain. This CDR3 spans 15 amino acids. V gave up 0 bases and J gave up 7 bases, with 12 bases separating them. Germline V gives CDR1 LNHNV, CDR2 YYDKDF (reference sequence). The CDR3 DNA reads as TGTGCCACCAGCAGAGATCTTGAGCGAAGCGGGGAGCTGTTTTTT. Translating gives CATSRDLERSGELFF.

V and J are TRBV28 and TRBJ2-7, with a possible D match to TRBD2 (5 bases). The germline V and J ends were trimmed by 7 bases and 2 bases, with 12 bases remaining between them. The germline gives CDR1 MDHEN, CDR2 SYDVKM. The CDR3 consists of 13 residues. The CDR3 reads CASTVAGAYEQYF. The DNA for the CDR3 is TGTGCCAGCACCGTGGCCGGGGCCTACGAGCAGTACTTC.

A note on this clonotype: It may be a read error: a sequence one base away is much more abundant. This chain uses TRBV7-3 with TRBJ2-6; D remains ambiguous. The length of the CDR3 is 13 residues. V lost 3 bases to trimming and J lost 4 bases, with 4 bases between them. Germline CDR1 reads SGHTA; CDR2 reads FQGTGA. This CDR3 is CASSFLGANVLTF. The CDR3 DNA reads as TGTGCCAGCAGCTTCCTGGGGGCCAACGTCCTGACTTTC.

This clonotype was seen at least ten times. The chain has TRBV27 and TRBJ2-5; TRBD1 matches at 9 bases. The CDR3 consists of 16 residues. The germline gives CDR1 MNHEY, CDR2 SMNVEV (reference sequence). V lost 5 bases, J lost 5 bases, and 12 bases stayed unmatched. The CDR3 reads CASSPHGDRADETQYF. The CDR3 bases are TGTGCCAGCAGTCCCCATGGGGACAGGGCCGACGAGACCCAGTACTTC.

This clonotype was seen a few times. A read error is possible here, since a much larger clone lies one base away. This chain uses TRBV7-2 with TRBJ2-7, with 7 bases identical to TRBD1. V was clipped by 1 base and J by 2 bases; unmatched bases: 5. CDR3 length: 15 amino acids. From germline, CDR1 is SGHTA and CDR2 FQGNSA. CDR3 loop: CASSLVGQATYEQYF. The CDR3 DNA follows: TGTGCCAGCAGCTTAGTAGGACAGGCCACCTACGAGCAGTACTTC.

This clonotype appeared many times. CDR3 nucleotides: TGTGCCAGCAGTTCCGACAGGGATGAAAAACTGTTTTTT. Translation: CASSSDRDEKLFF. The chain carries TRBV12-3 or TRBV12-4 and TRBJ1-4; TRBD1 agrees at 7 bases. The CDR3 length is 13 residues. Trimming took 4 bases from V and 6 from J; bases not matched to a gene: 2.

The genes are TRBV3-1 and TRBJ2-7; 7 bases are shared with TRBD1. J gave up 5 bases and V 6 bases, and 4 bases lay outside the gene matches. Germline assignment: CDR1 LGHDT and CDR2 YNNKEL (reference sequence). This CDR3 contains 12 residues. CDR3 DNA: TGTGCCAGCAGTTATGACAGGGACGAGCAGTACTTC. Translated: CASSYDRDEQYF.

This clonotype was seen at least ten times. This chain links TRBV12-3 or TRBV12-4 with TRBJ2-5; D is possibly TRBD2 (5 bases). Trimming took off 7 bases at V and 4 bases at J, with 10 bases between the two ends. The CDR3 is made up of 12 amino acids. CDR3 nucleotide sequence: TGTGCCAGCAAACTAGTATCAGAGACCCAGTACTTC. It encodes CASKLVSETQYF.

This clonotype was seen many times. The genes are TRBV24-1 and TRBJ2-7, with D possibly being TRBD1 (7 bases). The germline V and J ends were trimmed by 10 bases and 3 bases, with 12 bases remaining between them. CDR1 and CDR2 (germline): KGHDR, SFDVKD. The CDR3 runs to 12 residues. CDR3 in amino acids: CATEGQFYEQYF. The CDR3, as DNA: TGTGCCACGGAGGGACAGTTCTACGAGCAGTACTTC.

This chain joins TRBV5-1 and TRBJ2-3; 12 nucleotides line up with TRBD2. V was clipped by 4 bases and J by 0 bases; unmatched bases: 3. Germline V lookup: CDR1 SGHRS, CDR2 YFSETQ. This CDR3 is 16 amino acids long. The CDR3 reads CASSDGTSGSTDTQYF. The CDR3 DNA reads as TGCGCCAGCAGCGACGGGACTAGCGGGAGCACAGATACGCAGTATTTT.

This clonotype was found many times. This sequence joins TRBV7-2 and TRBJ2-5, with 7 nucleotides matching TRBD1. This CDR3 contains 14 residues. CDR1 and CDR2 from the germline V gene are SGHTA and FQGNSA. The J segment lost 4 bases and the V segment lost 5 bases, leaving 7 bases of the junction unmatched. CDR3 bases: TGTGCCAGCAGCGCGAGGGACAGAAGAGAGACCCAGTACTTC. Its protein is CASSARDRRETQYF.

This clonotype was found a few times. The gene calls are TRBV19 and TRBJ1-5; possible D gene TRBD1, 5 bases. Trimming pared 5 bases from V and 5 bases from J, leaving 25 bases between. Germline V lookup: CDR1 LNHDA, CDR2 SQIVND (reference sequence). The CDR3 spans 18 residues. The chain's CDR3 is CASSPRKGSSWGDQPQHF. Written as DNA, the CDR3 is TGTGCCAGTAGTCCCCGAAAGGGGTCCTCTTGGGGGGATCAGCCCCAGCATTTT.

The CDR3 spells CASSPIRGGGGSEQYF. The DNA for the CDR3 is TGTGCCAGCAGCCCCATACGGGGGGGGGGAGGTTCCGAGCAGTACTTC. The V gene is TRBV7-2, the J gene TRBJ2-7, with TRBD2 identical over 8 bases. With 5 bases clipped from V and 6 bases from J, the junction kept 15 bases outside the gene matches. There are 16 residues in the CDR3. Germline V CDR1 and CDR2: SGHTA, FQGNSA. Drawing the rest from reference TRBV7-2 and TRBJ2-7, the complete variable domain is GAGVSQSPSNKVTEKGKDVELRCDPISGHTALYWYRQSLGQGLEFLIYFQGNSAPDKSGLPSDRFSAERTGGSVSTLTIQRTQQEDSAVYLCASSPIRGGGGSEQYFGPGTRLTVT.

The table lists this clonotype with a few counts. V gene TRBV3-1 combines with J gene TRBJ1-2, with TRBD1 matching over 7 bases. The CDR3 runs 15 residues. CDR1 and CDR2 (germline): LGHDT, YNNKEL (reference sequence). J gave up 7 bases and V 0 bases, and 8 bases lay outside the gene matches. This CDR3 is CASSQDFQGGGGYTF. The CDR3, as DNA: TGTGCCAGCAGCCAAGATTTTCAGGGGGGAGGTGGCTACACCTTC.

Concerning this clonotype itself: The germline gene is not matched at one end of the junction; a read error may be the cause. The rearrangement links TRBV5-1 to TRBJ1-2; no reliable D call. CDR3 length: 16 amino acids. From germline, CDR1 is SGHRS and CDR2 YFSETQ. CDR3 DNA sequence: TGCGCCAGCAGCTTGGCCGTCTCCCCTGAGGGCTATGGCTACGCCTTC. Translated, it gives CASSLAVSPEGYGYAF.

This clonotype was recorded many times. The rearrangement joins TRBV7-2 to TRBJ2-3; D is unclear. Germline values: CDR1 SGHTA, CDR2 FQGNSA. The CDR3 consists of 12 residues. The V and J ends lost 2 bases and 2 bases respectively, with 2 bases between them. The CDR3 coding sequence is TGTGCCAGCAGCTTATCCACAGATACGCAGTATTTT. It codes for CASSLSTDTQYF.

This clonotype was seen many times. In nucleotides, the CDR3 is TGTGCCAGCAGCTTCAGACTCACCGGGGAGCTGTTTTTT. This codes for CASSFRLTGELFF. V gene TRBV28 combines with J gene TRBJ2-2; D ambiguous. Germline CDR1 and CDR2: MDHEN and SYDVKM. CDR3 length: 13 amino acids. The V gene lost 6 bases and the J gene lost 4 bases, with 9 bases spanning the gap.

V is TRBV28 and J is TRBJ2-4; TRBD1 aligns across 9 bases. There are 16 residues in the CDR3. Germline assignment: CDR1 MDHEN and CDR2 SYDVKM. Trimming at V came to 6 bases and at J to 7 bases, leaving 13 bases not matched to a gene. This CDR3 reads CASRRTGVSQMNIQYF. CDR3 nucleotides: TGTGCCAGCAGACGGACAGGGGTCAGCCAAATGAACATTCAGTACTTC.

Worth noting for this clonotype: A much larger clone is a single base away; this may be a read error. The CDR3 loop is CASSRYGGAYNSPLHF. DNA for the CDR3: TGTGCCAGCAGCCGATACGGGGGGGCCTATAATTCACCCCTCCACTTT. The V call is TRBV12-3 or TRBV12-4, the J call TRBJ1-6; the D gene is possibly TRBD1 (5 bases). This CDR3 contains 16 residues. Trimming took off 6 bases at V and 2 bases at J, with 14 bases between the two ends.

The chain couples TRBV11-2 to TRBJ2-2; 7 bases are a match to TRBD2. The germline CDR1 and CDR2 sequences are SGHAT and FQNNGV. J was trimmed by 7 bases and V by 3 bases; bases with no gene match: 5. The CDR3 is 14 amino acids. Here the CDR3 reads CASSFSSGDGELFF. The CDR3 DNA sequence: TGTGCCAGCAGCTTTTCCAGCGGGGACGGGGAGCTGTTTTTT.

J is TRBJ1-3 and V is TRBV7-2, with D perhaps TRBD1 (5 bases). This CDR3 contains 15 residues. Germline V lookup: CDR1 SGHTA, CDR2 FQGNSA. V shed 8 bases and J shed 0 bases, with 14 bases lying between them. CDR3 sequence: CASGSGSSSGNTIYF. The CDR3 region has the DNA TGTGCCAGCGGTTCAGGGAGTAGCTCTGGAAACACCATATATTTT.

As concerns this clonotype: A clone one base away is much larger, so this may be a read error. This chain uses TRBV28 with TRBJ1-5, with D unclear. The CDR3 has 16 amino acids. Germline CDR1 reads MDHEN; CDR2 reads SYDVKM. Trimming left V 4 bases short and J 1 base short, with 14 bases between. The CDR3 DNA reads as TGTGCCAGCAGTTCGGCAGGCCTCGGCAGCAATCAGCCCCAGCATTTT. Translating gives CASSSAGLGSNQPQHF.

The chain combines TRBV7-9 with TRBJ1-1, with a possible D match to TRBD1 (6 bases). The CDR3 consists of 15 residues. V lost 4 bases and J lost 4, with 16 bases in between. The V gene's germline CDR1 is SEHNR and CDR2 FQNEAQ (reference sequence). CDR3 sequence (DNA): TGTGCCAGCAGCTCACAGGGACGAAGGAGCACTGAAGCTTTCTTT. Translating it yields CASSSQGRRSTEAFF.

This clonotype was picked up many times. The V gene is TRBV28, the J gene TRBJ2-7; possible D gene TRBD2, 5 bases. V was trimmed by 3 bases and J by 0 bases, leaving 12 bases between them. Germline V gives CDR1 MDHEN, CDR2 SYDVKM. The CDR3 extends over 15 amino acids. The chain's CDR3 is CASSFRSGVSYEQYF. The CDR3 nucleotides read TGTGCCAGCAGTTTTCGCAGCGGAGTCTCCTACGAGCAGTACTTC.

This clonotype has ten or more counts. CDR3: CASEPPEGHGYTF. The CDR3 DNA reads TGTGCCAGCGAACCCCCTGAAGGCCATGGCTACACCTTC. The V call is TRBV2, the J call TRBJ1-2, with D uncertain. Trimming cost V 8 bases and J 6 bases, with 16 bases left between them. This CDR3 is built from 13 residues. From germline, CDR1 is SNHLY and CDR2 FYNNEI.